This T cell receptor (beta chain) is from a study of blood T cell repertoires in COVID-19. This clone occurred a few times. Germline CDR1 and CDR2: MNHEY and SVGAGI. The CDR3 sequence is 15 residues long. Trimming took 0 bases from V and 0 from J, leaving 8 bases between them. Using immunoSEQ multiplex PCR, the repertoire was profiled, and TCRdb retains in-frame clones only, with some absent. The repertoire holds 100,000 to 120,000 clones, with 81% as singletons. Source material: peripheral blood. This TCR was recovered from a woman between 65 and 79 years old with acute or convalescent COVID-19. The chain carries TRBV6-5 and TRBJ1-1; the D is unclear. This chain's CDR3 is CASSYSRHMNTEAFF. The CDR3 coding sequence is TGTGCCAGCAGTTACTCGCGACACATGAACACTGAAGCTTTCTTT.